This TCR beta chain was sequenced in a study of T cells in Graves' hyperthyroidism and ophthalmopathy. Patients between 18 and 65 years old had hyperthyroidism, newly diagnosed and lasting under 2 months. This clonotype was counted at least ten times. It was RNA transcripts that yielded the amplified TCR beta CDR3 regions. TCR CDR3 underwent first-round RT-PCR with the HTBI primer set. TCRdb reanalysed the multiplex PCR reads using MiXCR and keeps one entry per CDR3 protein. The sample lists about 300,000 distinct CDR3 sequences; 20% to 30% were seen once. This clonotype was sampled from a middle-aged man with Graves' hyperthyroidism that later progressed to Graves' ophthalmopathy. Sample: blood.

CDR3 nucleotide sequence: TGCGCCAGTGGACCGGGACTAGCGGCGACCGGGGAGCTGTTTTTT. Its protein is CASGPGLAATGELFF. The rearrangement uses TRBV10-2 and TRBJ2-2; TRBD2 agrees at 11 bases. CDR3 length: 15 residues. Per the germline V gene, CDR1 is WSHSY and CDR2 is SAAADI. The V gene end was trimmed by 9 bases and the J gene end by 5 bases; junction bases not matched to a gene: 8.